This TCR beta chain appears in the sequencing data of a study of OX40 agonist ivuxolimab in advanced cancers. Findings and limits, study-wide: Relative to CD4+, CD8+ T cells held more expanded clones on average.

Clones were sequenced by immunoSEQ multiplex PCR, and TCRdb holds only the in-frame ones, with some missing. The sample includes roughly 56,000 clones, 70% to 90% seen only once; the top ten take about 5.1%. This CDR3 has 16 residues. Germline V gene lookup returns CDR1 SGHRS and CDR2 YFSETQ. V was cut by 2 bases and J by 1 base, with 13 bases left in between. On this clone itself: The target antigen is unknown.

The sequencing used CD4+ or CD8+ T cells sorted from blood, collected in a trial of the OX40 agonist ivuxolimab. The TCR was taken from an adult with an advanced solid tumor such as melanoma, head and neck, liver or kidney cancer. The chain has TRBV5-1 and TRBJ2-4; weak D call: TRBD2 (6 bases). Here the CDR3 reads CASSFLGGTAKNIQYF. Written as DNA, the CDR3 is TGCGCCAGCAGCTTCCTTGGCGGGACGGCCAAAAACATTCAGTACTTC.